This T cell receptor (beta chain) was retrieved from a study of blood T cell repertoires in COVID-19. About the research overall: The United States, Italy and Spain supplied acute and convalescent COVID-19 samples. Sample material is recorded as cDNA or gDNA derived from T cells, B-cell-depleted T cells, or PBMCs.

Per the original methods: Cell counts per sample came from amplifying reference gene primers. Repertoires were generated with immunoSEQ multiplex PCR, while TCRdb's copy carries only in-frame clones and drops some. The V and J calls and clone size were taken over from that table, and D and trimming were inferred from the DNA. The sample holds some 150,000 clones; 80% are singletons and the top ten take over 10%. The germline V and J ends were trimmed by 1 base and 1 base, with 7 bases remaining between them. Per the germline V gene, CDR1 is SGHTA and CDR2 is FQGNSA. The CDR3 totals 14 residues. This receptor was taken from a man in his fifties or sixties with active or convalescent COVID-19. The chain carries TRBV7-2 and TRBJ1-2; D is uncertain. Sequenced: peripheral blood. CDR3 in amino acids: CASSLDQNNYGYTF. The CDR3 DNA reads TGTGCCAGCAGCTTAGATCAGAATAACTATGGCTACACCTTC.